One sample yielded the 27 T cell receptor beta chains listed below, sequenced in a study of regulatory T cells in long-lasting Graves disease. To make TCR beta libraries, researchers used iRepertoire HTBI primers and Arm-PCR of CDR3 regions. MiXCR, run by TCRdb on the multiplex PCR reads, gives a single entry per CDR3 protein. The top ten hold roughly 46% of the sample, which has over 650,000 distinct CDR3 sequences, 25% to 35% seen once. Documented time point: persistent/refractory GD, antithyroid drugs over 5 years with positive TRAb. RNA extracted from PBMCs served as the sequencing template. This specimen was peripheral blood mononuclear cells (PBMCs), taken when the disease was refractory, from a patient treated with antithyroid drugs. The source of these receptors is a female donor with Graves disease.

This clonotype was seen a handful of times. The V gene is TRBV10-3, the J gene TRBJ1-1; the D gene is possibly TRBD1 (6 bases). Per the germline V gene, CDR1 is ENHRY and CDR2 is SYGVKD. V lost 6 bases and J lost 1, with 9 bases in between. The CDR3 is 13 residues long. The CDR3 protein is CAIREGQNTEAFF. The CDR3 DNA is TGTGCCATCAGAGAGGGACAGAACACTGAAGCTTTCTTT.

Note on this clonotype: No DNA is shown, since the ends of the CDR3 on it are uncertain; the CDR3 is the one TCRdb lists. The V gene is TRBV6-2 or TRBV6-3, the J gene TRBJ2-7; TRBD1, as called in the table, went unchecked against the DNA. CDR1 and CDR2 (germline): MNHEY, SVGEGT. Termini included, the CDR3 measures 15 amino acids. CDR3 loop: CASSSSGRGLYEQYF.

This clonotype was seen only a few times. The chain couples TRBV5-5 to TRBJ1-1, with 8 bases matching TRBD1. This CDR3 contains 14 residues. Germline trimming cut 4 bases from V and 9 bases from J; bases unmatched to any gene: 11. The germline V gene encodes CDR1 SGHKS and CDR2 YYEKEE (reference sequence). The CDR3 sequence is CASSPHGQGAKAFF. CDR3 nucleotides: TGTGCCAGCAGCCCCCATGGGCAGGGGGCAAAAGCTTTCTTT.

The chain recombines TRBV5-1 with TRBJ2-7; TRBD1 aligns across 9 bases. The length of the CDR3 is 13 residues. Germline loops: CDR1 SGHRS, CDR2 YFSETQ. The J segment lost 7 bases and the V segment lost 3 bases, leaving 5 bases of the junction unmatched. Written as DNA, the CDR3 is TGCGCCAGCAGCTGGGGGACAGGGCAGGAGCAGTACTTC. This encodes CASSWGTGQEQYF.

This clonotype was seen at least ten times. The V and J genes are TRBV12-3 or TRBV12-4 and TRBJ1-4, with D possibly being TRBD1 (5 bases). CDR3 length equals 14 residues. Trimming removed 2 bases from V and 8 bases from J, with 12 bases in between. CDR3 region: CASSLFGAGEKLFF. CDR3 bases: TGTGCCAGCAGTTTATTTGGCGCAGGGGAAAAACTGTTTTTT.

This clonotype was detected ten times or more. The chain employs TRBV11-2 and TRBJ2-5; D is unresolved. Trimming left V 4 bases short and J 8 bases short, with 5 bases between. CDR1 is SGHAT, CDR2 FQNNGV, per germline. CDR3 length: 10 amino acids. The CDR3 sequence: CASSSRTQYF. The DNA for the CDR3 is TGTGCCAGCAGCTCCAGAACCCAGTACTTC.

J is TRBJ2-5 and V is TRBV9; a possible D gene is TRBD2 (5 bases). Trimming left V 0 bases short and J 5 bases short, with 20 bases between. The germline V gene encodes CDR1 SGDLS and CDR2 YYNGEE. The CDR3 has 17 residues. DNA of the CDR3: TGTGCCAGCAGCGTAGGGAGGTGGGTTACCGAAGGGGAGACCCAGTACTTC. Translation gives CASSVGRWVTEGETQYF. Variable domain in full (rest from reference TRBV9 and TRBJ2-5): DSGVTQTPKHLITATGQRVTLRCSPRSGDLSVYWYQQSLDQGLQFLIQYYNGEERAKGNILERFSAQQFPDLHSELNLSSLELGDSALYFCASSVGRWVTEGETQYFGPGTRLLVL.

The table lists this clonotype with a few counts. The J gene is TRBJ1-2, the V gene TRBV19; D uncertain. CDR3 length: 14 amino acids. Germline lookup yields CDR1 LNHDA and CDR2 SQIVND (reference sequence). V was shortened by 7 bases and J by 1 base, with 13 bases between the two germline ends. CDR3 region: CASNQDGVNYGYTF. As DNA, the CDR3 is TGTGCCAGTAATCAGGACGGAGTTAACTATGGCTACACCTTC.

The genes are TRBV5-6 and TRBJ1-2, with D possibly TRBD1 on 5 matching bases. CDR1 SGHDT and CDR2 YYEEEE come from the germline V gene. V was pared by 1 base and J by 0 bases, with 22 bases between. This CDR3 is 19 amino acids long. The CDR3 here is CASSLSRAYQEGSNYGYTF. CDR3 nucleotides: TGTGCCAGCAGCTTGAGCAGGGCTTATCAGGAGGGGTCTAACTATGGCTACACCTTC.

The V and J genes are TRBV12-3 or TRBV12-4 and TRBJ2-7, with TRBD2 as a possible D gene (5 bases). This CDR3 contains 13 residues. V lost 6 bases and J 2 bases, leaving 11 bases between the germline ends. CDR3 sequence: CASSGLWPYEQYF. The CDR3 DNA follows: TGTGCCAGCAGCGGACTCTGGCCCTACGAGCAGTACTTC.

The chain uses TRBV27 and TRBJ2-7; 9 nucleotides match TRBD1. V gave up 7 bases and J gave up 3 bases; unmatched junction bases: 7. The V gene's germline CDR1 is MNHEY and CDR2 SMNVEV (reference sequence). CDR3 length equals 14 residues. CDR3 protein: CASNPGQGSYEQYF. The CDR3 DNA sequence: TGTGCCAGCAACCCGGGACAGGGTAGCTACGAGCAGTACTTC.

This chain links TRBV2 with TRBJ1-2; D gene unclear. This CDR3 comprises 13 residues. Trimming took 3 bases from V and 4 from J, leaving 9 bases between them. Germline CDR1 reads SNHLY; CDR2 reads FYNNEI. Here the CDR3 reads CASSEKTVYGYTF. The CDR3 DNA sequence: TGTGCCAGCAGTGAGAAAACAGTCTATGGCTACACCTTC.

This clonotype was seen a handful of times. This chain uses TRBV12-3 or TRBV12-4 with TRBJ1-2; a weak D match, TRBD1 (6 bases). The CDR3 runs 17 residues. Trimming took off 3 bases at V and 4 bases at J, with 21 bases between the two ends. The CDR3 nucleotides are TGTGCCAGCAGTTTCCGGGGGGCAGTGGGGACTATCTATGGCTACACCTTC. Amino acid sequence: CASSFRGAVGTIYGYTF.

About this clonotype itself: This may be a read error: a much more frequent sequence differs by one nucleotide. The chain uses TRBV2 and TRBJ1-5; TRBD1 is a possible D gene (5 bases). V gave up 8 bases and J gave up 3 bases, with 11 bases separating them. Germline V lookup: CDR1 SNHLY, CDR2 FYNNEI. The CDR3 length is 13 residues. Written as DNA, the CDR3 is TGTGCCAGCCTGGGGGGATTCAATCAGCCCCAGCATTTT. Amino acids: CASLGGFNQPQHF.

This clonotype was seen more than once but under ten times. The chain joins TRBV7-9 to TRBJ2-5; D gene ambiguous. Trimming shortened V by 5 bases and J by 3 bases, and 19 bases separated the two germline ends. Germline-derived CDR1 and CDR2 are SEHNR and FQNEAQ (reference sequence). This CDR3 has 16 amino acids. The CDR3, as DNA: TGTGCCAGCAGCCTACCCATTGGAGTAAGGGAAGAGACCCAGTACTTC. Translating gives CASSLPIGVREETQYF.

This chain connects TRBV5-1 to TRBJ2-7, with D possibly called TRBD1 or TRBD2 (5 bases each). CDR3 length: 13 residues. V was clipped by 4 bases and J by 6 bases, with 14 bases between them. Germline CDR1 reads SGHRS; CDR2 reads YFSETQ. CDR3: CASSRPGAGEQYF. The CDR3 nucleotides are TGCGCCAGCAGCAGACCTGGGGCGGGCGAGCAGTACTTC. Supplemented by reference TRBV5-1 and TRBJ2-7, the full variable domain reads KAGVTQTPRYLIKTRGQQVTLSCSPISGHRSVSWYQQTPGQGLQFLFEYFSETQRNKGNFPGRFSGRQFSNSRSEMNVSTLELGDSALYLCASSRPGAGEQYFGPGTRLTVT.

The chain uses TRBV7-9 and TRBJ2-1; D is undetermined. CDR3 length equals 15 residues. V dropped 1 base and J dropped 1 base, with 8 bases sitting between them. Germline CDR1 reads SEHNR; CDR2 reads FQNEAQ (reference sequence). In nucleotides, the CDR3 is TGTGCCAGCAGCTTAGTAGGAGATTCCTACAATGAGCAGTTCTTC. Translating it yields CASSLVGDSYNEQFF.

The CDR3 DNA sequence: TGTGCCACCAGGGGGACGGGGGGCTACACCTTC. As protein: CATRGTGGYTF. The chain combines TRBV24-1 with TRBJ1-2; tentatively, D is TRBD1 (5 bases). V lost 7 bases to trimming and J lost 8 bases, with 10 bases between them. In germline, CDR1 is KGHDR, CDR2 SFDVKD. The CDR3 covers 11 residues.

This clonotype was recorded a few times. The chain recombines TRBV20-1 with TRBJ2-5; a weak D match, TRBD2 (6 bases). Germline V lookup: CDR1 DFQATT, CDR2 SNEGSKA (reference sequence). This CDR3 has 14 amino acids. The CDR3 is CSAGGEPSSKTQYF. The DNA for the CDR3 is TGCAGCGCTGGCGGGGAACCTTCCAGTAAGACCCAGTACTTC.

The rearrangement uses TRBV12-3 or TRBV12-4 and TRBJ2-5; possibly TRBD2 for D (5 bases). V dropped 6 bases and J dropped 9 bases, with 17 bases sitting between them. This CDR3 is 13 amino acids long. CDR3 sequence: CASRAGPLRAQYF. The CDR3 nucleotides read TGTGCCAGCAGGGCTGGGCCGTTGCGGGCCCAGTACTTC.

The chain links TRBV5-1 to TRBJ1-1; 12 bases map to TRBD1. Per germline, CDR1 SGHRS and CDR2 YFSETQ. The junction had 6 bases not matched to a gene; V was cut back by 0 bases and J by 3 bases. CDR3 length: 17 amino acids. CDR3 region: CASSLEGQGAWDTEAFF. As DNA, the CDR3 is TGCGCCAGCAGCTTGGAGGGACAGGGGGCCTGGGACACTGAAGCTTTCTTT.

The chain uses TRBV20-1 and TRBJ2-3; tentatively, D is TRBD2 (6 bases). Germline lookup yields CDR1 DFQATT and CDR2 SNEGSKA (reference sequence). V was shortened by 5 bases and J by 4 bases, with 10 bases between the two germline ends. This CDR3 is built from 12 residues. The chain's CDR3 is CSASGLADTQYF. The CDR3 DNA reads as TGCAGTGCTTCGGGACTCGCAGATACGCAGTATTTT.

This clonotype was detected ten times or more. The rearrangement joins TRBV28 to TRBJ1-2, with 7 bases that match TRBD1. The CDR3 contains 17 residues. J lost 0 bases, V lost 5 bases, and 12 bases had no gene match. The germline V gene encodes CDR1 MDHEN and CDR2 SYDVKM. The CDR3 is CASSPPTGQRANYGYTF. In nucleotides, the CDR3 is TGTGCCAGCAGTCCCCCCACGGGACAGAGAGCTAACTATGGCTACACCTTC.

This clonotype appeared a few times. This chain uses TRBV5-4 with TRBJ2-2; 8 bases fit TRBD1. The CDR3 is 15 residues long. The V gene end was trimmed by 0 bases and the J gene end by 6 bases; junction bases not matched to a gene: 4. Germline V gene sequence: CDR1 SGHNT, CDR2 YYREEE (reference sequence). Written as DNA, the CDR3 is TGTGCCAGCAGCTTGGGTGACAGGGGAGCCGGGGAGCTGTTTTTT. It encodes CASSLGDRGAGELFF.

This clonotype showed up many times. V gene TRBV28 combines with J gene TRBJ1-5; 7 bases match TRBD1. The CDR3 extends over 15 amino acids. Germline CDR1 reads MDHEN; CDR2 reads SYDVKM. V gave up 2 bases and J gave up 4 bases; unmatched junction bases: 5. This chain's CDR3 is CASSLGDSRNQPQHF. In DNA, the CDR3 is TGTGCCAGCAGTTTAGGGGACAGCAGGAATCAGCCCCAGCATTTT.

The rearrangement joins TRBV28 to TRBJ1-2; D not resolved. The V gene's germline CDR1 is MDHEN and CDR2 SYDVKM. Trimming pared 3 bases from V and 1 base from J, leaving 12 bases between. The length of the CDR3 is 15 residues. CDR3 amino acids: CASSFIGDDNYGYTF. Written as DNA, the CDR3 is TGTGCCAGCAGTTTTATCGGCGATGATAACTATGGCTACACCTTC.

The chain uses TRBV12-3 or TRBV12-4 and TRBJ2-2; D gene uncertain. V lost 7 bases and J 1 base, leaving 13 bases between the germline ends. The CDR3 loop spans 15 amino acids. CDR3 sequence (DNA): TGTGCCAGCATTTGGCAAGCAAGGAACACCGGGGAGCTGTTTTTT. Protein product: CASIWQARNTGELFF.